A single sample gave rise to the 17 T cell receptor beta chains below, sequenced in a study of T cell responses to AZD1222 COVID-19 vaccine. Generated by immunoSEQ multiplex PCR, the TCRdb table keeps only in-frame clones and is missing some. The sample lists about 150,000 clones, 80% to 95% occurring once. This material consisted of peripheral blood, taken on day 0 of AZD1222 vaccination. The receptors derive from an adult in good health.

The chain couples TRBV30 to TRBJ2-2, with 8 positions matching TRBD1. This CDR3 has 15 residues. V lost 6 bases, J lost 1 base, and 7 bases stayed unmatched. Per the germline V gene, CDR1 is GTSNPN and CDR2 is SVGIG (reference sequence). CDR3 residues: CACPPGTGNTGELFF. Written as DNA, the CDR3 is TGTGCCTGCCCCCCGGGGACAGGGAACACCGGGGAGCTGTTTTTT. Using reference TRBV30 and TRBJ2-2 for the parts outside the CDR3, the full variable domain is SQTIHQWPATLVQPVGSPLSLECTVEGTSNPNLYWYRQAAGRGLQLLFYSVGIGQISSEVPQNLSASRPQDRQFILSSKKLLLSDSGFYLCACPPGTGNTGELFFGEGSRLTVL.

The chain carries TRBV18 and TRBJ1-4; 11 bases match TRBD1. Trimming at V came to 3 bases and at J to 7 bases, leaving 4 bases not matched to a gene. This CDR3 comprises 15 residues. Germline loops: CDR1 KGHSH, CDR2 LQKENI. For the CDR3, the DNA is TGTGCCAGCTCACCGGGACAGGGGGAACTTGAAAAACTGTTTTTT. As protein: CASSPGQGELEKLFF.

The CDR3 reads CASSPSGGFSGYTF. DNA of the CDR3: TGTGCCAGCAGCCCCAGTGGGGGGTTTAGCGGCTACACCTTC. This sequence joins TRBV7-3 and TRBJ1-2; TRBD1 might be the D (5 bases). CDR1 and CDR2 (germline): SGHTA, FQGTGA. The CDR3 length is 14 residues. Trimming pared 5 bases from V and 8 bases from J, leaving 18 bases between.

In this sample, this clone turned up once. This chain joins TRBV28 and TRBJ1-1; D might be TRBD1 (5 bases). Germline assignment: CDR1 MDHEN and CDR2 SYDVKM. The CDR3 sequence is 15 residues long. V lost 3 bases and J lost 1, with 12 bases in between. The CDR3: CASSLGGWANTEAFF. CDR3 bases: TGTGCCAGCAGTTTGGGGGGGTGGGCGAACACTGAAGCTTTCTTT.

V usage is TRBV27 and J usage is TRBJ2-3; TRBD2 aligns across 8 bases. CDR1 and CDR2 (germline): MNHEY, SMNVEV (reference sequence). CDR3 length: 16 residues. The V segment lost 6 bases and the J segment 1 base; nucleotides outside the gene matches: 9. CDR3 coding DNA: TGTGCCAGCAGCAACGGGGGGGCAGGGGGCACAGATACGCAGTATTTT. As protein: CASSNGGAGGTDTQYF.

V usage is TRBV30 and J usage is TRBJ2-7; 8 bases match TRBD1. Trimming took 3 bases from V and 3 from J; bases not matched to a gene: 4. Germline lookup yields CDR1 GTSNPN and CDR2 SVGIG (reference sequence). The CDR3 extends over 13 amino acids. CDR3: CAWRGTGLYEQYF. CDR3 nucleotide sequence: TGTGCCTGGAGAGGGACAGGCCTCTACGAGCAGTACTTC.

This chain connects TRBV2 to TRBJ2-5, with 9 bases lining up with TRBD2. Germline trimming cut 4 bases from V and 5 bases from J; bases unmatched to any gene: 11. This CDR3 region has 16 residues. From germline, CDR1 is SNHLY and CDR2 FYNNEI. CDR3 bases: TGTGCCAGCAGTGGCCAGCGGGGGGATCTTTTGGAGACCCAGTACTTC. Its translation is CASSGQRGDLLETQYF.

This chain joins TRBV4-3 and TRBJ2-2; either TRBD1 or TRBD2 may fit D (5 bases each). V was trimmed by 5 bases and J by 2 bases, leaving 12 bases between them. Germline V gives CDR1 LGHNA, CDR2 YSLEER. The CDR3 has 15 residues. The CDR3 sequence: CASSTSGPNTGELFF. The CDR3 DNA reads TGCGCCAGCAGCACTTCGGGACCCAACACCGGGGAGCTGTTTTTT.

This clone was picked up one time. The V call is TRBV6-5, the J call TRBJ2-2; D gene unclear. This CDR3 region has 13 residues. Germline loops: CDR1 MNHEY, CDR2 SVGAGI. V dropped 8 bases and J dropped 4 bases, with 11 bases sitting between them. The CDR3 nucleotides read TGTGCCAGCGGAGTCGTGGTCACCGGGGAGCTGTTTTTT. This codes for CASGVVVTGELFF.

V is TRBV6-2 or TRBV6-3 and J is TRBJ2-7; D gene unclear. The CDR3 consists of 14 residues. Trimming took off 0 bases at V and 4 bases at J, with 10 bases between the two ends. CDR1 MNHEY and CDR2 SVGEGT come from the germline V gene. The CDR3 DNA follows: TGTGCCAGCAGTTACTCAATTGGGCCTTACGAGCAGTACTTC. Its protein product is CASSYSIGPYEQYF.

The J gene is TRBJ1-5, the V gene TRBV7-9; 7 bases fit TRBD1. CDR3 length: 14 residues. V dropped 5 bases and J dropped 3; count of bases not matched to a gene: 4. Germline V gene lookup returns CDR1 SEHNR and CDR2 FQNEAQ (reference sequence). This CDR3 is CASSAGGPNQPQHF. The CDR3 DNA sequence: TGTGCCAGCAGCGCAGGGGGGCCCAATCAGCCCCAGCATTTT.

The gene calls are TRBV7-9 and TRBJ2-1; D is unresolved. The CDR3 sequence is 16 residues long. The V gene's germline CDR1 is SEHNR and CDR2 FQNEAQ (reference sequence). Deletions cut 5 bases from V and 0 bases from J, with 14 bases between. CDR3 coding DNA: TGTGCCAGCAGCCGAACCTCTACCCTCTCCTACAATGAGCAGTTCTTC. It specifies CASSRTSTLSYNEQFF.

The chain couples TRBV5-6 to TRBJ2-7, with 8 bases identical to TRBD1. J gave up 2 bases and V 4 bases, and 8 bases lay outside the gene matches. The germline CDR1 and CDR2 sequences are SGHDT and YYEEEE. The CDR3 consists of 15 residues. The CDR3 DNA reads TGTGCCAGCAGCACGCCGGGACAGGCGGCCTACGAGCAGTACTTC. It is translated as CASSTPGQAAYEQYF.

The CDR3 DNA reads TGTGCCAGCAGCTTAAGTCTCCGGAGCACTGAAGCTTTCTTT. Translation gives CASSLSLRSTEAFF. The chain combines TRBV7-3 with TRBJ1-1, with D hard to call. This CDR3 region has 14 residues. The V gene's germline CDR1 is SGHTA and CDR2 FQGTGA. V was shortened by 1 base and J by 4 bases, with 10 bases between the two germline ends.

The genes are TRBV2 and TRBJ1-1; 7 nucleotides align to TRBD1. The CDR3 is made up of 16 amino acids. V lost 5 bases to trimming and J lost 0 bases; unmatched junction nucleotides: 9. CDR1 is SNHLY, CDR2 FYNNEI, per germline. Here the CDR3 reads CASSSKRTGMNTEAFF. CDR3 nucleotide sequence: TGTGCCAGCAGTTCGAAAAGGACAGGAATGAACACTGAAGCTTTCTTT.

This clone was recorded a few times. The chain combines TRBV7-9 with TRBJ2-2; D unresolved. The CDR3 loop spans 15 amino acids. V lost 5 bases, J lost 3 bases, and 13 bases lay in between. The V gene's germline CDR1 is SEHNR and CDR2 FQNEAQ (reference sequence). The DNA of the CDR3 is TGTGCCAGCAGCCCCCGGACCTCCTACACCGGGGAGCTGTTTTTT. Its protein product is CASSPRTSYTGELFF. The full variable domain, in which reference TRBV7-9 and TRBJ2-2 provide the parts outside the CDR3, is DTGVSQNPRHKITKRGQNVTFRCDPISEHNRLYWYRQTLGQGPEFLTYFQNEAQLEKSRLLSDRFSAERPKGSFSTLEIQRTEQGDSAMYLCASSPRTSYTGELFFGEGSRLTVL.

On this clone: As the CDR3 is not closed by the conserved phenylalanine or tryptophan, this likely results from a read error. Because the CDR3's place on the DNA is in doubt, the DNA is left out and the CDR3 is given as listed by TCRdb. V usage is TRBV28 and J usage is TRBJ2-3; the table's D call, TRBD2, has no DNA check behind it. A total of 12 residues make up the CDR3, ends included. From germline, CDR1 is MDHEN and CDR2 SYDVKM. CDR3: CASSFRTSGRYY.